The TCR beta chain under discussion was sequenced for a study of cytomegalovirus exposure and HLA in healthy donors. In the PCR, 60 Vbeta and 13 Jbeta primers were used. Only in-frame clones appear in the TCRdb table, and some are missing; sequencing was by immunoSEQ multiplex PCR. The sample has roughly 150,000 clones; about three quarters are singletons. Looked up from germline, CDR1 is SGHAT and CDR2 is FQNNGV. The V gene lost 5 bases and the J gene lost 7 bases, with 14 bases spanning the gap. This CDR3 spans 13 amino acids. Those who donated were healthy bone marrow donors. The specimen sequenced was PBMCs. The chain couples TRBV11-2 to TRBJ1-1; D ambiguous. The TCR sequence derives from a man aged 25-45 years in good health and CMV-seropositive. The CDR3 here is CASSALRYDEAFF. The CDR3 nucleotides are TGTGCCAGCAGCGCGCTCCGATACGATGAAGCTTTCTTT.